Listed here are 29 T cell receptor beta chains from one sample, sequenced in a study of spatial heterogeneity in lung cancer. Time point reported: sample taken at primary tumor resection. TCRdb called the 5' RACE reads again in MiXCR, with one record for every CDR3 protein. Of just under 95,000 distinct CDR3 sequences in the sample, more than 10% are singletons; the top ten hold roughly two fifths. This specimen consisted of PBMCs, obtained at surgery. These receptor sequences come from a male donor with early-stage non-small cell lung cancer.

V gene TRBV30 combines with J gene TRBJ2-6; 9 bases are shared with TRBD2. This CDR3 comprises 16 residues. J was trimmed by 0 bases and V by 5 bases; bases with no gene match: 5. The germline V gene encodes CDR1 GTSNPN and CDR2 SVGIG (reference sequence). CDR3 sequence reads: CAWSSGENSGANVLTF. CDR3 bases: TGTGCCTGGTCTAGCGGGGAAAACTCTGGGGCCAACGTCCTGACTTTC.

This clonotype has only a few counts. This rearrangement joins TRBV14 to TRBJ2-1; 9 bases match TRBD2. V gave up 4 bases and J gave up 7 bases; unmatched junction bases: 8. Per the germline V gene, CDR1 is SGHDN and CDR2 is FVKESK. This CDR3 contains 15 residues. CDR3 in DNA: TGTGCCAGCAGCCTAATTTTTGCGGGGGGGAATGAGCAGTTCTTC. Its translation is CASSLIFAGGNEQFF.

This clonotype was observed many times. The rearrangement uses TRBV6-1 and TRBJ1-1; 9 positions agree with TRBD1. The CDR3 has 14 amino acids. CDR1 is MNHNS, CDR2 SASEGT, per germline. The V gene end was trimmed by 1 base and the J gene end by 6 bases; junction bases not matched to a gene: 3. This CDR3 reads CASSEVGQGSEAFF. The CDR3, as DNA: TGTGCCAGCAGTGAAGTCGGACAGGGGTCTGAAGCTTTCTTT.

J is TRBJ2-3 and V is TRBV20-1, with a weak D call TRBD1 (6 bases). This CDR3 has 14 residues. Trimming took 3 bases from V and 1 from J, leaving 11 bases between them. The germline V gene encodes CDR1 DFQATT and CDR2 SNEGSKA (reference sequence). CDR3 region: CSARTGIGTDTQYF. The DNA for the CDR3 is TGCAGTGCTAGGACAGGAATAGGCACAGATACGCAGTATTTT.

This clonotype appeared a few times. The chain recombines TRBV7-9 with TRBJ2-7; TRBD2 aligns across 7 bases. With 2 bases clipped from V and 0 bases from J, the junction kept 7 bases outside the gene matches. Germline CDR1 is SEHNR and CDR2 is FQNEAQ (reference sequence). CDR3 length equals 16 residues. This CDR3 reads CASSLMGGSRSYEQYF. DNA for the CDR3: TGTGCCAGCAGCTTAATGGGAGGGTCCCGCTCCTACGAGCAGTACTTC.

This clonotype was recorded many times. CDR3 coding DNA: TGTGCCAGCAGTCCCGGGACAGGGAATGGCTACACCTTC. It yields the protein CASSPGTGNGYTF. V and J are TRBV12-3 or TRBV12-4 and TRBJ1-2; 9 positions match TRBD1. There are 13 residues in the CDR3. With V trimmed by 5 bases and J by 6 bases, 4 bases remained unmatched.

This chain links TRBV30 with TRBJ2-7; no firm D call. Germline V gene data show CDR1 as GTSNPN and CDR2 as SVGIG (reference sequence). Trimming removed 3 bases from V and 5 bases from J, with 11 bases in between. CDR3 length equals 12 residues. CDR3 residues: CAWSPGGDEQYF. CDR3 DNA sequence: TGTGCCTGGAGCCCAGGTGGGGACGAGCAGTACTTC.

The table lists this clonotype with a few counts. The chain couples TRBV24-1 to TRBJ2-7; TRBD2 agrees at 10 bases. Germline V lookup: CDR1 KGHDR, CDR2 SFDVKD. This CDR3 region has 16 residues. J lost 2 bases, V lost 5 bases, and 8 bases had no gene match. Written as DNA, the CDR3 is TGTGCCACCAGTGGGTCTAGCGGGGGTCCAACCTACGAGCAGTACTTC. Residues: CATSGSSGGPTYEQYF.

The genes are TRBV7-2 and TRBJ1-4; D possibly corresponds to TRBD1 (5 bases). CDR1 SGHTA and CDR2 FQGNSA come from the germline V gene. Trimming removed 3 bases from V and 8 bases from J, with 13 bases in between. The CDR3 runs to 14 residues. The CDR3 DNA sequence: TGTGCCAGCAGCTTGGGACTTTTCGGGGAAAAACTGTTTTTT. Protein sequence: CASSLGLFGEKLFF.

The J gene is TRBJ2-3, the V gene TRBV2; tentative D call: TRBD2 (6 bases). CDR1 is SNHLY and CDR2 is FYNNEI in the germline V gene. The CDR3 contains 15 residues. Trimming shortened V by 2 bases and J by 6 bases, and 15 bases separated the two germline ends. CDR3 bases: TGTGCCAGCAGTGAACCCCGTACTAGCCAGGATACGCAGTATTTT. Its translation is CASSEPRTSQDTQYF.

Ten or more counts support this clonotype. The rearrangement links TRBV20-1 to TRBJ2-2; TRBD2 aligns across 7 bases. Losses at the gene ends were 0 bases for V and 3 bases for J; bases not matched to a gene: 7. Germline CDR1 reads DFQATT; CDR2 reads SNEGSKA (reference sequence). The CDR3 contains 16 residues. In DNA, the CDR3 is TGCAGTGCTAGAGATCCCCTAGCGGCTTACACCGGGGAGCTGTTTTTT. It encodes CSARDPLAAYTGELFF.

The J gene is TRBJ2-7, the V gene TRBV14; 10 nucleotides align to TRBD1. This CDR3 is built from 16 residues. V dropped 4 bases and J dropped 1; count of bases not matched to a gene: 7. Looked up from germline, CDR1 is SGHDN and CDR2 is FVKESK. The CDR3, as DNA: TGTGCCAGCAGCCCCGGGACAGGGGCCCCTTCCTACGAGCAGTACTTC. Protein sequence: CASSPGTGAPSYEQYF. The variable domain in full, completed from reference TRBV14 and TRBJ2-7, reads EAGVTQFPSHSVIEKGQTVTLRCDPISGHDNLYWYRRVMGKEIKFLLHFVKESKQDESGMPNNRFLAERTGGTYSTLKVQPAELEDSGVYFCASSPGTGAPSYEQYFGPGTRLTVT.

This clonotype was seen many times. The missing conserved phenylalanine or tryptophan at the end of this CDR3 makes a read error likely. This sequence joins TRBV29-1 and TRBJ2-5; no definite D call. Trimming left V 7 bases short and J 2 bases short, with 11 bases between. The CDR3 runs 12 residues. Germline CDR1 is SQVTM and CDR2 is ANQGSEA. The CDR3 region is CSGSGPQETQYI. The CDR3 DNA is TGCAGCGGCTCGGGTCCACAAGAGACCCAGTACATC.

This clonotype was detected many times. This CDR3 reads CASTLGSSYEQYF. CDR3 coding DNA: TGTGCCAGCACTCTGGGGAGCTCCTACGAGCAGTACTTC. The chain links TRBV12-3 or TRBV12-4 to TRBJ2-7, with D perhaps TRBD2 (5 bases). V was trimmed by 7 bases and J by 0 bases, leaving 10 bases between them. The CDR3 has 13 amino acids.

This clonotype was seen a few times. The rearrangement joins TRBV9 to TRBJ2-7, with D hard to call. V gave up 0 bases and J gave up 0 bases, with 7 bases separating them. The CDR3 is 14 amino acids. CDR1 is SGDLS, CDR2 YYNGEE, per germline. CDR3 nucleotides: TGTGCCAGCAGCGTAGACGATTTCTCCTACGAGCAGTACTTC. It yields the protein CASSVDDFSYEQYF.

DNA for the CDR3: TGTGCCAGCAGCAAAGAACGGAGCATGAACACTGAAGCTTTCTTT. Residues: CASSKERSMNTEAFF. The rearrangement joins TRBV21-1 to TRBJ1-1. TRBV21-1 is termed a pseudogene. The CDR3 extends over 15 amino acids.

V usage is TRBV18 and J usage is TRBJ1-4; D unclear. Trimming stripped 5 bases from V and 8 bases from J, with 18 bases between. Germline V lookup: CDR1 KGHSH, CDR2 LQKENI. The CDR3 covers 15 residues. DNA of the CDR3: TGTGCCAGCTCAGCGTCGCGCGGAACTTCGGAAAAACTGTTTTTT. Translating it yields CASSASRGTSEKLFF.

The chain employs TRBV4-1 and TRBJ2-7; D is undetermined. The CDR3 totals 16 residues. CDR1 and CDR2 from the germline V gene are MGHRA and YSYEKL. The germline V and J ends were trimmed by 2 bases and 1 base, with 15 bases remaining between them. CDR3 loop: CASSQFARPPSYEQYF. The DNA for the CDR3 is TGCGCCAGCAGCCAATTTGCCAGGCCCCCGTCCTACGAGCAGTACTTC.

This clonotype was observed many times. CDR3 sequence: CASLWVPSGANVLTF. CDR3 DNA sequence: TGTGCCAGCTTGTGGGTTCCCTCTGGGGCCAACGTCCTGACTTTC. The rearrangement uses TRBV18 and TRBJ2-6; D not certain. This CDR3 is 15 amino acids long. The V end lost 7 bases, the J end lost 0 bases, and 10 bases lay between the germline ends. Germline loops: CDR1 KGHSH, CDR2 LQKENI.

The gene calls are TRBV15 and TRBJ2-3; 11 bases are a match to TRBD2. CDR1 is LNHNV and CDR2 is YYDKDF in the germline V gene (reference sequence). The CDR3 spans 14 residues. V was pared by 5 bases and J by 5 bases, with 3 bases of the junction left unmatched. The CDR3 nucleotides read TGTGCCACCAGCGCAACTAGCGGGAGAGATACGCAGTATTTT. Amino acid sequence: CATSATSGRDTQYF.

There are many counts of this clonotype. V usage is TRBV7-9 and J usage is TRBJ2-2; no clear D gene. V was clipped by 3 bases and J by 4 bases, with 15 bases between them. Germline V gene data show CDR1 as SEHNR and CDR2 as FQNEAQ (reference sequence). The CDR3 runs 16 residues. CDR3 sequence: CASSFPGSTVTGELFF. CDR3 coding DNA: TGTGCCAGCAGCTTTCCGGGCTCGACCGTCACCGGGGAGCTGTTTTTT.

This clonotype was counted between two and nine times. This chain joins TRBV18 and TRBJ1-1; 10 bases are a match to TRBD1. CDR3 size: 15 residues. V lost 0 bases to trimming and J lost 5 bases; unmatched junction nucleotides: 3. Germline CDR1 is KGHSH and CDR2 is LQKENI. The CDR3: CASSPPGTGDTEAFF. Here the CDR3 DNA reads TGTGCCAGCTCACCACCAGGGACAGGGGATACTGAAGCTTTCTTT.

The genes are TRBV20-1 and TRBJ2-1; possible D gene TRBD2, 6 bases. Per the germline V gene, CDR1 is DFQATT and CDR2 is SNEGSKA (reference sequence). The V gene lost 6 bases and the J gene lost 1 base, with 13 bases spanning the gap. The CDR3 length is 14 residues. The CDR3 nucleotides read TGCAGTGCCTGGGCTAGCGCATCCTACAATGAGCAGTTCTTC. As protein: CSAWASASYNEQFF.

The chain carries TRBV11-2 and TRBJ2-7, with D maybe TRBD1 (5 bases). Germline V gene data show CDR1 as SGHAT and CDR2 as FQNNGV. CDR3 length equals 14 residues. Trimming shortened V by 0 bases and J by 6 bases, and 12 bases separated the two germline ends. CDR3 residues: CASSLEWQGGEQYF. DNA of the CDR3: TGTGCCAGCAGCTTAGAATGGCAGGGCGGCGAGCAGTACTTC.

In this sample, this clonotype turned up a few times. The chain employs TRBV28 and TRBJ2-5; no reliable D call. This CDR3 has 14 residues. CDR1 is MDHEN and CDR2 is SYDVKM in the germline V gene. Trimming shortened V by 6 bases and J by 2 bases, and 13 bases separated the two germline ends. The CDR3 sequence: CASSPLQVQETQYF. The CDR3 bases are TGTGCCAGCAGCCCCCTCCAGGTACAAGAGACCCAGTACTTC. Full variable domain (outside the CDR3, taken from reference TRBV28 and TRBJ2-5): DVKVTQSSRYLVKRTGEKVFLECVQDMDHENMFWYRQDPGLGLRLIYFSYDVKMKEKGDIPEGYSVSREKKERFSLILESASTNQTSMYLCASSPLQVQETQYFGPGTRLLVL.

This CDR3 reads CASSQSRGYEQYF. The CDR3 DNA sequence: TGTGCCAGCAGCCAAAGTCGGGGATACGAGCAGTACTTC. The rearrangement uses TRBV7-6 and TRBJ2-7; D may be TRBD2 (5 bases). V shed 5 bases and J shed 4 bases, with 12 bases lying between them. The length of the CDR3 is 13 residues. CDR1 is SGHVS, CDR2 FNYEAQ, per germline.

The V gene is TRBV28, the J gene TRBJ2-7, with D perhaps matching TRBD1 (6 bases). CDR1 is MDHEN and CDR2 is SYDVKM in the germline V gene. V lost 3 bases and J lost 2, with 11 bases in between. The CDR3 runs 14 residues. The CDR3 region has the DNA TGTGCCAGCAGTTTCCGTAGGGGGACCTACGAGCAGTACTTC. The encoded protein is CASSFRRGTYEQYF.

The CDR3 DNA sequence: TGTGCCAGCAGCTTAGTCTCTAGCGGGGGTCGGAGCACAGATACGCAGTATTTT. Its protein product is CASSLVSSGGRSTDTQYF. V usage is TRBV7-2 and J usage is TRBJ2-3, with 10 bases fitting TRBD2. CDR3 length: 18 residues. Germline V gene data show CDR1 as SGHTA and CDR2 as FQGNSA. V was clipped by 1 base and J by 0 bases; unmatched bases: 7.

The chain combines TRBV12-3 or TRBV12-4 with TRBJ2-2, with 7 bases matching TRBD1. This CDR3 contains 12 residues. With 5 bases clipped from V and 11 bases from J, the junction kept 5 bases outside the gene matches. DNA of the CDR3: TGTGCCAGCAGTATCGACAGGGTAGAGCTGTTTTTT. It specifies CASSIDRVELFF.